This T cell receptor (beta chain) was sequenced during a study of cytomegalovirus exposure and HLA in healthy donors. Vbeta (60) and Jbeta (13) primers were used in the PCR. Per the study methods: A later analysis tallied about 80 million unique TCR beta chains, 10 million to 12 million of them shared. Clones were sequenced by immunoSEQ multiplex PCR, and TCRdb holds only the in-frame ones, with some missing. The V and J calls and the clone size are those of that table, but D and trimming were determined from the DNA. Here the sample spans more than 95,000 clones, 50% to 70% being singletons. Concerning this clone: What it binds is unknown.

Study-wide points: Rarity held for most TCR sequences, but there were some public TCRs that occurred in many donors. Immune exposure information available was restricted to CMV serostatus. In a later analysis, V- and J-gene trimming of beta chains associated with a DCLRE1C missense variant, replicated independently.

Sequencing input: PBMCs. The sequence was obtained from a woman aged 40 to 50 in good health and CMV-seropositive.

The CDR3, as DNA: TGTGCCAGCATCAGACAATACGGCAGAAACACCGGGGAGCTGTTTTTT. This codes for CASIRQYGRNTGELFF. The J gene is TRBJ2-2, the V gene TRBV7-9, with D uncertain. Trimming pared 7 bases from V and 2 bases from J, leaving 17 bases between. There are 16 residues in the CDR3. CDR1 is SEHNR, CDR2 FQNEAQ, per germline (reference sequence).